One sample yielded the 22 T cell receptor beta chains listed below, sequenced in a study of T cells in localized non-small cell lung cancer. The table came from immunoSEQ multiplex PCR; TCRdb's copy has only in-frame clones and leaves some out. The table shows about 34,000 clones, with 88% occurring only once. Sequencing used peripheral blood, obtained before any cancer treatment. These receptor sequences come from a woman aged 40-70 years with stage I lung adenocarcinoma.

V gene TRBV2 combines with J gene TRBJ1-1; D unresolved. V was clipped by 7 bases and J by 1 base, with 10 bases between them. The CDR3 is made up of 13 amino acids. CDR1 is SNHLY, CDR2 FYNNEI, per germline. CDR3 loop: CASTWAPNTEAFF. The CDR3 region has the DNA TGTGCCAGCACCTGGGCCCCGAACACTGAAGCTTTCTTT.

This chain joins TRBV21-1 and TRBJ1-1; TRBD1, the D gene given by the table, was not confirmed from the DNA. TRBV21-1 is assigned pseudogene status. The CDR3 loop spans 18 amino acids. CDR3 in amino acids: CASSKYRKRVETGTEAFF. The CDR3 nucleotides are TGTGCCAGCAGCAAATATCGGAAGAGGGTAGAAACAGGGACTGAAGCTTTCTTT.

This chain links TRBV7-8 with TRBJ2-2, with 7 bases matching TRBD2. The J segment lost 2 bases and the V segment lost 2 bases, leaving 5 bases of the junction unmatched. This CDR3 is built from 16 residues. Germline assignment: CDR1 SGHVS and CDR2 FQNEAQ. CDR3 sequence reads: CASSLSGELNTGELFF. The CDR3 nucleotides are TGTGCCAGCAGCTTAAGCGGGGAACTTAACACCGGGGAGCTGTTTTTT.

The chain couples TRBV5-5 to TRBJ1-4; D perhaps matches TRBD1 (5 bases). The CDR3 loop spans 15 amino acids. The germline CDR1 and CDR2 sequences are SGHKS and YYEKEE (reference sequence). V dropped 1 base and J dropped 5 bases, with 12 bases sitting between them. The CDR3 region is CASSLRGGENEKLFF. The CDR3 bases are TGTGCCAGCAGCTTGCGTGGGGGGGAGAATGAAAAACTGTTTTTT.

The chain uses TRBV19 and TRBJ2-1, with a weak D call TRBD2 (5 bases). This CDR3 is 15 amino acids long. V gave up 3 bases and J gave up 4 bases, with 13 bases separating them. The germline CDR1 and CDR2 sequences are LNHDA and SQIVND (reference sequence). For the CDR3, the DNA is TGTGCCAGTAGTATGTCGGGAAACAATTACAATGAGCAGTTCTTC. Protein: CASSMSGNNYNEQFF.

The chain uses TRBV9 and TRBJ2-7; perhaps D is TRBD1 or TRBD2 (5 bases each). Trimming cost V 0 bases and J 6 bases, with 10 bases left between them. The CDR3 runs to 13 residues. Germline V gene data show CDR1 as SGDLS and CDR2 as YYNGEE. DNA for the CDR3: TGTGCCAGCAGCGTAGGAGGGGAGAGCGAGCAGTACTTC. It codes for CASSVGGESEQYF.

V gene TRBV2 combines with J gene TRBJ2-3, with a tentative D call TRBD1 (5 bases). In germline, CDR1 is SNHLY, CDR2 FYNNEI. The V gene lost 3 bases and the J gene lost 1 base, with 11 bases spanning the gap. There are 15 residues in the CDR3. CDR3 region: CASSDKGAGTDTQYF. The CDR3 DNA sequence: TGTGCCAGCAGTGATAAAGGGGCCGGCACAGATACGCAGTATTTT. Variable domain in full (rest from reference TRBV2 and TRBJ2-3): EPEVTQTPSHQVTQMGQEVILRCVPISNHLYFYWYRQILGQKVEFLVSFYNNEISEKSEIFDDQFSVERPDGSNFTLKIRSTKLEDSAMYFCASSDKGAGTDTQYFGPGTRLTVL.

The V gene is TRBV11-2, the J gene TRBJ2-7; D remains unclear. Trimming took 1 base from V and 2 from J, leaving 6 bases between them. The germline V gene has CDR1 SGHAT and CDR2 FQNNGV. The CDR3 totals 13 residues. In DNA form, the CDR3 reads TGTGCCAGCAGCTTAGGGGTCCCCTACGAGCAGTACTTC. Protein: CASSLGVPYEQYF.

This rearrangement joins TRBV5-1 to TRBJ1-1; 9 bases map to TRBD1. The CDR3 contains 18 residues. V shed 4 bases, J shed 4 bases, and the junction held 17 bases outside the gene matches. Germline V gene data show CDR1 as SGHRS and CDR2 as YFSETQ. This chain's CDR3 is CASSVVGRTGVGGTEAFF. CDR3 sequence (DNA): TGCGCCAGCAGCGTGGTGGGAAGGACAGGGGTAGGAGGCACTGAAGCTTTCTTT. Full variable domain (missing parts from reference TRBV5-1 and TRBJ1-1): KAGVTQTPRYLIKTRGQQVTLSCSPISGHRSVSWYQQTPGQGLQFLFEYFSETQRNKGNFPGRFSGRQFSNSRSEMNVSTLELGDSALYLCASSVVGRTGVGGTEAFFGQGTRLTVV.

With regard to this clone: Other nucleotide sequences in the sample specify the same CDR3. The DNA of the CDR3 is TGTGCCAGCAGCTTAGGAATGAACACTGAAGCTTTCTTT. Translating it yields CASSLGMNTEAFF. The J gene is TRBJ1-1, the V gene TRBV7-6; D call uncertain. CDR3 length: 13 residues. Germline V gives CDR1 SGHVS, CDR2 FNYEAQ. Trimming cost V 1 base and J 0 bases, with 3 bases left between them.

This chain joins TRBV5-1 and TRBJ2-3; TRBD1 might be the D (6 bases). The V and J ends lost 4 bases and 2 bases respectively, with 14 bases between them. The CDR3 is 15 amino acids. Germline-derived CDR1 and CDR2 are SGHRS and YFSETQ. The CDR3 loop is CASSGGQFPTDTQYF. CDR3 nucleotide sequence: TGCGCCAGCAGCGGCGGACAGTTCCCCACAGATACGCAGTATTTT. The entire variable domain, with the rest obtained from reference TRBV5-1 and TRBJ2-3, is as follows: KAGVTQTPRYLIKTRGQQVTLSCSPISGHRSVSWYQQTPGQGLQFLFEYFSETQRNKGNFPGRFSGRQFSNSRSEMNVSTLELGDSALYLCASSGGQFPTDTQYFGPGTRLTVL.

The chain is built from TRBV21-1 and TRBJ1-2; the table's TRBD1 call for D was not verified on the DNA. TRBV21-1 is listed as a pseudogene. CDR3 size: 15 residues. The CDR3 is CASSKGQVLGTGYTF. In nucleotides, the CDR3 is TGTGCCAGCAGCAAAGGACAGGTGCTTGGAACGGGCTACACCTTC.

The chain links TRBV12-5 to TRBJ2-7; tentative D call: TRBD1 (5 bases). CDR3 length: 13 residues. V was clipped by 5 bases and J by 2 bases, with 10 bases between them. Germline lookup yields CDR1 LGHNT and CDR2 FRNRAP. The CDR3 nucleotides read TGTGCTAGTGGTGCCAGGGTTGCCTACGAGCAGTACTTC. It specifies CASGARVAYEQYF.

To note about this clone: This same CDR3 is encoded by further DNA sequences in the sample. The V and J genes are TRBV7-2 and TRBJ1-5, with unresolved D. The CDR3 totals 14 residues. Trimming left V 4 bases short and J 7 bases short, with 14 bases between. Germline V gene sequence: CDR1 SGHTA, CDR2 FQGNSA. The CDR3 is CASSSVLGGQPQHF. The CDR3 bases are TGTGCCAGCAGCTCCGTCTTAGGCGGGCAGCCCCAGCATTTT.

The chain links TRBV10-3 to TRBJ2-5; 11 bases map to TRBD2. The CDR3 is 13 residues long. V lost 3 bases, J lost 9 bases, and 3 bases stayed unmatched. CDR1 and CDR2 from the germline V gene are ENHRY and SYGVKD. The CDR3 region is CAISEILAGAQYF. CDR3 DNA: TGTGCCATCAGTGAAATACTAGCGGGGGCCCAGTACTTC.

The chain couples TRBV4-2 to TRBJ1-2; D gene uncertain. The CDR3 totals 13 residues. Between the trimmed V and J ends, which lost 0 bases and 7 bases, there was a span of 9 bases. Germline-derived CDR1 and CDR2 are LGHNA and YNFKEQ. For the CDR3, the DNA is TGTGCCAGCAGCCAAGAGGTGAAGTTTGGCTACACCTTC. This codes for CASSQEVKFGYTF.

The V gene is TRBV19, the J gene TRBJ2-2, with D perhaps TRBD1 (7 bases). The CDR3 extends over 20 amino acids. CDR1 and CDR2 from the germline V gene are LNHDA and SQIVND (reference sequence). V was shortened by 4 bases and J by 5 bases, with 29 bases between the two germline ends. CDR3 residues: CASSTLTGVLSPGGTGELFF. The CDR3 region has the DNA TGTGCCAGTAGTACACTAACAGGGGTTTTATCCCCCGGGGGAACCGGGGAGCTGTTTTTT.

This clone has only one observation. The genes are TRBV6-1 and TRBJ1-1; D is ambiguous. CDR1 MNHNS and CDR2 SASEGT come from the germline V gene. The germline V and J ends were trimmed by 2 bases and 3 bases, with 4 bases remaining between them. This CDR3 is 12 amino acids long. The CDR3 DNA is TGTGCCAGCAGTGAAAGCCACACTGAAGCTTTCTTT. Translated: CASSESHTEAFF.

This chain joins TRBV29-1 and TRBJ2-5, with unresolved D. Trimming took off 7 bases at V and 3 bases at J, with 9 bases between the two ends. Germline CDR1 is SQVTM and CDR2 is ANQGSEA. This CDR3 has 11 residues. This CDR3 reads CSAYLKETQYF. In DNA, the CDR3 is TGCAGCGCCTACTTAAAAGAGACCCAGTACTTC.

The genes are TRBV7-9 and TRBJ2-5, with D uncertain. The CDR3 has 14 residues. Per germline, CDR1 SEHNR and CDR2 FQNEAQ (reference sequence). With 5 bases removed from V and 2 bases from J, the gap between germline ends came to 12 bases. The CDR3 DNA reads as TGTGCCAGCAGCGCGACACCTATTCAAGAGACCCAGTACTTC. It is translated as CASSATPIQETQYF. The whole variable domain, filled in from reference TRBV7-9 and TRBJ2-5, reads DTGVSQNPRHKITKRGQNVTFRCDPISEHNRLYWYRQTLGQGPEFLTYFQNEAQLEKSRLLSDRFSAERPKGSFSTLEIQRTEQGDSAMYLCASSATPIQETQYFGPGTRLLVL.

Only one count was recorded for this clone. The genes are TRBV7-9 and TRBJ2-3; the D is unclear. Germline-derived CDR1 and CDR2 are SEHNR and FQNEAQ (reference sequence). Deletions cut 5 bases from V and 7 bases from J, with 19 bases between. The CDR3 runs to 15 residues. CDR3 nucleotide sequence: TGTGCCAGCAGCCCGCAGGCGAATTTACAAAATACGCAGTATTTT. It translates to CASSPQANLQNTQYF.

DNA of the CDR3: TGTGCCATCAGTGAGTCGGGGACAACTAATGAAAAACTGTTTTTT. Its translation: CAISESGTTNEKLFF. This chain connects TRBV10-3 to TRBJ1-4; D is unclear. CDR1 is ENHRY, CDR2 SYGVKD, per germline. V dropped 0 bases and J dropped 0 bases, with 5 bases sitting between them. The CDR3 extends over 15 amino acids.